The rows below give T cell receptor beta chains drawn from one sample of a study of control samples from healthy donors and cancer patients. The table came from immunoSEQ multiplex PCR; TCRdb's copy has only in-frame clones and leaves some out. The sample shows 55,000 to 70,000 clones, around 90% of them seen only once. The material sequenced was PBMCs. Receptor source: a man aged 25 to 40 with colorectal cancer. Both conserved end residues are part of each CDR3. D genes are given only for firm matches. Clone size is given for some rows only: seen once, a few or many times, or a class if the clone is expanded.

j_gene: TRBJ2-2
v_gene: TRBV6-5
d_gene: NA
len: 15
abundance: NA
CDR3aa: CASSLRRMNTGELFF
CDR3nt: TGTGCCAGCTCTCTCCGGCGGATGAACACCGGGGAGCTGTTTTTT

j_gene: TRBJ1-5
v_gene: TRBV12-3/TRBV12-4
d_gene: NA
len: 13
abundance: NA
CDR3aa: CASSLTLVQPQHF
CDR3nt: TGTGCCAGCAGTTTGACTCTCGTCCAGCCCCAGCATTTT

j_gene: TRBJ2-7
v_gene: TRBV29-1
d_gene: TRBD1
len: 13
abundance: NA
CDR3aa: CSGIPGQGKEQYF
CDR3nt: TGCAGCGGAATACCGGGACAGGGGAAGGAGCAGTACTTC

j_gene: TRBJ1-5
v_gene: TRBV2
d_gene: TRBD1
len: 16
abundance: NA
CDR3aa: CASSERGQVGHQPQHF
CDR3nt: TGTGCCAGCAGTGAGCGAGGACAGGTTGGGCATCAGCCCCAGCATTTT

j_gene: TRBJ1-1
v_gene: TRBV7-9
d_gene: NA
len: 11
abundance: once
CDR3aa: CASSLVTEAFF
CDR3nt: TGTGCCAGCAGCTTAGTCACTGAAGCTTTCTTT

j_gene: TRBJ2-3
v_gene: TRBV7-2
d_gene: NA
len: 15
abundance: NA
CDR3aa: CASTLGGRGTDTQYF
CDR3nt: TGTGCCAGCACCCTTGGGGGGCGGGGCACAGATACGCAGTATTTT

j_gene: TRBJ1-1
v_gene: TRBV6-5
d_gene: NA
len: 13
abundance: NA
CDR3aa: CASSYAGNTEAFF
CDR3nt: TGTGCCAGCAGTTACGCAGGGAACACTGAAGCTTTCTTT

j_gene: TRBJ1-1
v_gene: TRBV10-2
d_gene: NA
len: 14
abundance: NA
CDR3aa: CASSERRLFAEAFF
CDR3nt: TGCGCCAGCAGTGAGCGACGGCTTTTCGCCGAAGCTTTCTTT

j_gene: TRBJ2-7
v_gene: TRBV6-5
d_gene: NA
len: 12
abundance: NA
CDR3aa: CATWDDQDRQYF
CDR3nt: TGTGCCACCTGGGACGATCAAGATCGCCAGTACTTC

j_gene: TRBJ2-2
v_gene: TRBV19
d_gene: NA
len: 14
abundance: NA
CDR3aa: CASSIDLGTGELFF
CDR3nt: TGTGCCAGTAGTATAGATCTAGGCACAGGGGAGCTGTTTTTT

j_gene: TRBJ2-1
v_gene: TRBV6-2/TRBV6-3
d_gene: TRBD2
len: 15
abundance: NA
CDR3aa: CASSYLGGGYNEQFF
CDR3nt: TGTGCCAGCAGTTACCTTGGCGGGGGCTACAATGAGCAGTTCTTC

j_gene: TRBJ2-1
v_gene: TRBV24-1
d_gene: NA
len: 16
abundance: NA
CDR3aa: CATSDRGPGSYNEQFF
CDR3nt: TGTGCCACCAGTGACCGGGGGCCAGGCTCCTACAATGAGCAGTTCTTC

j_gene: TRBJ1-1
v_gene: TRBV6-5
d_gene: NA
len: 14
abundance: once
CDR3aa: CASSLAMGYTEAFF
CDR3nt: TGTGCCAGCAGTCTGGCCATGGGCTACACTGAAGCTTTCTTT